This T cell receptor (beta chain) was found in a study of T cells in Graves' hyperthyroidism and ophthalmopathy. RNA transcripts were the template for amplifying TCR beta CDR3 regions. RT-PCR in the first round (using the HTBI primer set) targeted the TCR CDR3. TCRdb reprocessed the multiplex PCR reads with MiXCR, giving one entry per CDR3 protein. The top ten hold 9.5% to 12% of the sample, which has about 380,000 distinct CDR3 sequences, roughly 13% seen once. The germline CDR1 and CDR2 sequences are SGHRS and YFSETQ. V lost 3 bases and J lost 4, with 9 bases in between. CDR3 length: 13 amino acids. The sample holds many counts of this clonotype.

This chain joins TRBV5-1 and TRBJ2-3; no firm D call. The sequence came from a woman aged 55-69 years with Graves' hyperthyroidism. The sample taken for sequencing was blood. The chain's CDR3 is CASSSAVADTQYF. The CDR3 DNA is TGCGCCAGCAGCTCCGCGGTCGCAGATACGCAGTATTTT.